This record concerns one T cell receptor beta chain sequence. Germline CDR1 reads SGHDT; CDR2 reads YYEEEE. Trimming removed 2 bases from V and 0 bases from J; junction bases left unmatched: 6. The CDR3 runs to 16 residues. This sample was taken from a study of regulatory T cells in long-lasting Graves disease. Time point reported: persistent/refractory GD, antithyroid drugs over 5 years with positive TRAb. Researchers made the TCR library from RNA that was extracted from PBMCs. Construction of the TCR beta libraries employed iRepertoire HTBI primers in conjunction with Arm-PCR of CDR3 regions. TCRdb fed the multiplex PCR reads into MiXCR, producing one record per CDR3 protein. This table has around 450,000 distinct CDR3 sequences, roughly 21% appearing once.

Sequencing used peripheral blood mononuclear cells (PBMCs), obtained when the disease was refractory, from a patient treated with antithyroid drugs. This TCR was recovered from a female donor with Graves disease. The chain carries TRBV5-6 and TRBJ2-7; 9 nucleotides agree with TRBD1. The CDR3 coding sequence is TGTGCCAGCAGCTTCGAGGACAGGGGTATCTCCTACGAGCAGTACTTC. This codes for CASSFEDRGISYEQYF.